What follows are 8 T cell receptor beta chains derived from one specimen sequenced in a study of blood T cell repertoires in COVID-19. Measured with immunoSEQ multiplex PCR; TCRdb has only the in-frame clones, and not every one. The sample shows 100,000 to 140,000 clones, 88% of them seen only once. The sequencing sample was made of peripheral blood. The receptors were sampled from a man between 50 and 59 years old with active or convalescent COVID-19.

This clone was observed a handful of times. Here the CDR3 DNA reads TGTGCCTGGGCTAGCGGGAGCACCGGGGAGCTGTTTTTT. Amino acid sequence: CAWASGSTGELFF. The genes are TRBV30 and TRBJ2-2, with 10 bases that match TRBD2. The germline V gene has CDR1 GTSNPN and CDR2 SVGIG (reference sequence). CDR3 length: 13 amino acids. V lost 5 bases to trimming and J lost 4 bases; unmatched junction nucleotides: 1.

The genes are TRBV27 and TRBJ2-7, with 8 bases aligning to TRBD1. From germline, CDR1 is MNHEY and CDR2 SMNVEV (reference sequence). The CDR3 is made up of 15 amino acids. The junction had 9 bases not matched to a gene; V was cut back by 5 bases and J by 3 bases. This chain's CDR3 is CASSHRTGTYYEQYF. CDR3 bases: TGTGCCAGCAGTCATCGGACAGGGACCTACTACGAGCAGTACTTC.

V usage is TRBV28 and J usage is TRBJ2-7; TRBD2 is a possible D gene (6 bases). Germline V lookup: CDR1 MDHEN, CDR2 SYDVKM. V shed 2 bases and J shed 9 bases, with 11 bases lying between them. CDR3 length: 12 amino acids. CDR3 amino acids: CASSLGGLGQYF. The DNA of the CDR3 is TGTGCCAGCAGTTTAGGGGGGTTGGGGCAGTACTTC.

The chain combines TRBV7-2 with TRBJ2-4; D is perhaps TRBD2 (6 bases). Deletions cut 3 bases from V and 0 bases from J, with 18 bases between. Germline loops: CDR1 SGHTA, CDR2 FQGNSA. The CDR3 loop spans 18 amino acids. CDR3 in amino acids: CASSLAAGPTTAKNIQYF. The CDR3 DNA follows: TGTGCCAGCAGCTTGGCAGCGGGCCCGACTACAGCCAAAAACATTCAGTACTTC.

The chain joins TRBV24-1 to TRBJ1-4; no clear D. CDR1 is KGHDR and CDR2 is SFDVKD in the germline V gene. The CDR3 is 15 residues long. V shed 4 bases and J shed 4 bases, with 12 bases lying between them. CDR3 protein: CATSDPDAGNEKLFF. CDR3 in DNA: TGTGCCACCAGTGACCCCGACGCGGGTAATGAAAAACTGTTTTTT.

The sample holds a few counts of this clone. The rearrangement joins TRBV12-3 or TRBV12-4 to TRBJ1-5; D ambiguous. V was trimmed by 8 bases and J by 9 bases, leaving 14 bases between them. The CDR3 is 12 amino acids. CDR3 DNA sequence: TGTGCCAGCTGCCTGACCCCGGGGCCCCAGCATTTT. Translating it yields CASCLTPGPQHF.

The CDR3 sequence is CASSFDRGANEKLFF. The CDR3 region has the DNA TGTGCCAGCAGCTTTGACAGGGGTGCTAATGAAAAACTGTTTTTT. V usage is TRBV7-2 and J usage is TRBJ1-4; 8 nucleotides line up with TRBD1. Unmatched junction bases numbered 3, after V lost 3 bases and J lost 3 bases. Per germline, CDR1 SGHTA and CDR2 FQGNSA. There are 15 residues in the CDR3.

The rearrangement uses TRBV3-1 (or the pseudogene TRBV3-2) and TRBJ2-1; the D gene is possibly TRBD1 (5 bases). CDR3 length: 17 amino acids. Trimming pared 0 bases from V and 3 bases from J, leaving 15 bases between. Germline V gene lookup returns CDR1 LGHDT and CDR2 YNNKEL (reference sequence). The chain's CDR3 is CASSQEGKGSDYNEQFF. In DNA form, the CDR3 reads TGTGCCAGCAGCCAAGAAGGGAAGGGGTCTGACTACAATGAGCAGTTCTTC.